The clone carrying this T cell receptor beta chain was counted at least ten times. Its antigen is undetermined. For TCR beta, libraries came from iRepertoire HTBI primers and Arm-PCR of CDR3 regions. TCRdb fed the multiplex PCR reads into MiXCR, producing one record per CDR3 protein. Found here are approximately 290,000 distinct CDR3 sequences, 22% of them singletons; the top ten hold 56%. This entry belongs to a study of regulatory T cells in long-lasting Graves disease. Whole-study results and caveats: Persistent cases of Graves' showed reduced TCR diversity relative to newly diagnosed patients.

Time point meaning: persistent/refractory GD, antithyroid drugs over 5 years with positive TRAb. Making the TCR library involved RNA that had been extracted from PBMCs. Between the trimmed V and J ends, which lost 7 bases and 7 bases, there was a span of 10 bases. Germline CDR1 reads KGHSH; CDR2 reads LQKENI. The CDR3 is 11 residues long. This chain connects TRBV18 to TRBJ1-1, with D perhaps TRBD1 (6 bases). The material was peripheral blood mononuclear cells (PBMCs), obtained when the disease was refractory, from a patient treated with antithyroid drugs. This TCR was recovered from a female donor with Graves disease. This CDR3 reads CASLGQFEAFF. The CDR3 DNA reads as TGTGCCAGCTTAGGACAGTTTGAAGCTTTCTTT.